What follows describes a single TCR beta chain. Libraries were prepared by immunoSEQ multiplex PCR; TCRdb keeps only in-frame clonotypes and omits some of them. In the table there are under 2.5 million clones, 85% to 95% of which are singletons. Germline CDR1 is MDHEN and CDR2 is SYDVKM. CDR3 size: 16 residues. Deletions cut 6 bases from V and 2 bases from J, with 20 bases between. This sample stems from a study of shared clonotypes between healthy human individuals. Study context: A donor's plate count was three for CD4 naive and three for CD4 memory; CD8 naive had two and CD8 memory one.

The receptor's source is a man aged 18 to 30 in good health. Some clones in this sample may be carry-over from other donors' samples. The chain employs TRBV28 and TRBJ2-7, with D tentatively TRBD1 (5 bases). Sequencing was done on a sample of naive CD4+ T cells from PBMCs. Indicated subset: CD45RA+ positively selected. Here the CDR3 DNA reads TGTGCCAGCAGCCCACCCCTCATGACAGCAGCCTACGAGCAGTACTTC. Protein sequence: CASSPPLMTAAYEQYF. Full variable domain (remainder filled in from reference TRBV28 and TRBJ2-7): DVKVTQSSRYLVKRTGEKVFLECVQDMDHENMFWYRQDPGLGLRLIYFSYDVKMKEKGDIPEGYSVSREKKERFSLILESASTNQTSMYLCASSPPLMTAAYEQYFGPGTRLTVT.